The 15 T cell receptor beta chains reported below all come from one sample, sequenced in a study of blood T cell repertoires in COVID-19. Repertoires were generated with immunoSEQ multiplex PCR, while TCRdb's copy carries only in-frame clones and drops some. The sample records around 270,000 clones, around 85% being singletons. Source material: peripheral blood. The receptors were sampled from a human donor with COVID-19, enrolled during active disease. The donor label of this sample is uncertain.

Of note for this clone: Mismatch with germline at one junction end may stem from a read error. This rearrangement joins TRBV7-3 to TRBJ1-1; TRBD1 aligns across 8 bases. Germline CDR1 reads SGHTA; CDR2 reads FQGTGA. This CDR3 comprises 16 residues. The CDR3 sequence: CASSLRRTGLKTEAFF. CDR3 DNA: TGTGCCAGCAGCTTAAGGCGGACAGGGTTGAAGACTGAAGCTTTCTTT.

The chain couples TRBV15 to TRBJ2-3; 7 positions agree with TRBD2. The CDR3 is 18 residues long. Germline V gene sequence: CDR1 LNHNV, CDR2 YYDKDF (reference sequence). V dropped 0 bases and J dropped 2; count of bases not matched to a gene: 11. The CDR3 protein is CATSRDRVGTIYTDTQYF. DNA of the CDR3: TGTGCCACCAGCAGAGATCGGGTAGGGACTATTTACACAGATACGCAGTATTTT. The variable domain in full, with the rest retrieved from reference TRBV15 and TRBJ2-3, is DAMVIQNPRYQVTQFGKPVTLSCSQTLNHNVMYWYQQKSSQAPKLLFHYYDKDFNNEADTPDNFQSRRPNTSFCFLDIRSPGLGDTAMYLCATSRDRVGTIYTDTQYFGPGTRLTVL.

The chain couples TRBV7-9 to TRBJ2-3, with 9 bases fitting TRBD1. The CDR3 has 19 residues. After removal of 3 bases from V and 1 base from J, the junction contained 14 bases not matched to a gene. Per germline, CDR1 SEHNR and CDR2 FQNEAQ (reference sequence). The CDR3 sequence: CASSFPEDRGHSGTDTQYF. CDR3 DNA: TGTGCCAGCAGCTTCCCGGAGGACAGGGGACATTCGGGCACAGATACGCAGTATTTT.

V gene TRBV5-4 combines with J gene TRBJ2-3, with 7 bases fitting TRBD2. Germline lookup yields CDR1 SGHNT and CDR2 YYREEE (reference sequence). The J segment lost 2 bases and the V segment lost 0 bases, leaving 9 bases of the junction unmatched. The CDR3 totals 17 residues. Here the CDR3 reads CASSLGLAGSVTDTQYF. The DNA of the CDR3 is TGTGCCAGCAGCTTGGGACTAGCAGGGAGTGTCACAGATACGCAGTATTTT.

DNA of the CDR3: TGTGCCAGCAACCCCGGGAGGGGGGGCGAATCGTCGGCTTTCTTT. This codes for CASNPGRGGESSAFF. The chain carries TRBV5-4 and TRBJ1-1, with D perhaps matching TRBD1 (6 bases). V was cut by 6 bases and J by 11 bases, with 26 bases left in between. The CDR3 sequence is 15 residues long. Germline assignment: CDR1 SGHNT and CDR2 YYREEE (reference sequence).

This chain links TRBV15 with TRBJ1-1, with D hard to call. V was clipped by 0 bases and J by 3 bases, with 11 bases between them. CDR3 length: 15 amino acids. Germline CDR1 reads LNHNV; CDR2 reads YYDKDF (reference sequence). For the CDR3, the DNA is TGTGCCACCAGCAGAGAACTAGGGCGTTACACTGAAGCTTTCTTT. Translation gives CATSRELGRYTEAFF.

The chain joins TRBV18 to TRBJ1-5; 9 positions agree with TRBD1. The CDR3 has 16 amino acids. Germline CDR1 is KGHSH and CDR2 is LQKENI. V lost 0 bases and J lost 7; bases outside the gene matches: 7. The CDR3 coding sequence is TGTGCCAGCTCACCACCATTGGGACAGGGTGCGCAGCCCCAGCATTTT. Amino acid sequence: CASSPPLGQGAQPQHF. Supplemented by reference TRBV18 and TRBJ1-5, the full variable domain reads NAGVMQNPRHLVRRRGQEARLRCSPMKGHSHVYWYRQLPEEGLKFMVYLQKENIIDESGMPKERFSAEFPKEGPSILRIQQVVRGDSAAYFCASSPPLGQGAQPQHFGDGTRLSIL.

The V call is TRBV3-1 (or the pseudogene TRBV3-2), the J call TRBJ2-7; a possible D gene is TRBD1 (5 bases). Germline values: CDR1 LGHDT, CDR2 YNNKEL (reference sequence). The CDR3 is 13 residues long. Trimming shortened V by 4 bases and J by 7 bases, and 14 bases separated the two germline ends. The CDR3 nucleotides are TGTGCCAGCAGCCCGTTCAGGGCCGGGGAGCAGTACTTC. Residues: CASSPFRAGEQYF.

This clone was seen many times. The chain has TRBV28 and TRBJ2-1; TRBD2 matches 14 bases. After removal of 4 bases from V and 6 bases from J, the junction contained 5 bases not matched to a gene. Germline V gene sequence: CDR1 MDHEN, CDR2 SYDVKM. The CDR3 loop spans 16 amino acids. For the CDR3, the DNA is TGTGCCAGCAGTTCCCCGGGACTAGCGGGAGTCAATGAGCAGTTCTTC. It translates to CASSSPGLAGVNEQFF.

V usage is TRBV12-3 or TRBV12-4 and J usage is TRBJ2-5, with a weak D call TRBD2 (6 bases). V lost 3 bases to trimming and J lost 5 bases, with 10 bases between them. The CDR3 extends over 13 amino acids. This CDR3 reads CASSFASGETQYF. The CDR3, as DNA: TGTGCCAGCAGTTTTGCAAGCGGGGAGACCCAGTACTTC.

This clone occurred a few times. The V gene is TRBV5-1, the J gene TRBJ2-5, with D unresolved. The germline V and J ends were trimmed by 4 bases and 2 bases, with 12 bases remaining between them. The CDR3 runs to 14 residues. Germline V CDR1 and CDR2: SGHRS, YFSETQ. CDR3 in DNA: TGCGCCAGCAGCCTGAGCCCCCCACAAGAGACCCAGTACTTC. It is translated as CASSLSPPQETQYF.

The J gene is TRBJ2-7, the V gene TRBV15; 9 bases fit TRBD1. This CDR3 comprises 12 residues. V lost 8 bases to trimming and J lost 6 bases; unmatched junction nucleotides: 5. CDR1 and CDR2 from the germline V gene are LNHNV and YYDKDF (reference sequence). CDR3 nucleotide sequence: TGTGCCACCGAGGACAGGGGTCCCGAGCAGTACTTC. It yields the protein CATEDRGPEQYF.

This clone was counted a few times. CDR3 sequence (DNA): TGCGCCAGCAGCGCTGGGGTGGGAGAAACACAAGCTTTCTTT. Translating gives CASSAGVGETQAFF. V and J are TRBV5-1 and TRBJ1-1; D not certain. Germline V gives CDR1 SGHRS, CDR2 YFSETQ. V lost 4 bases to trimming and J lost 9 bases, with 19 bases between them. CDR3 size: 14 residues.

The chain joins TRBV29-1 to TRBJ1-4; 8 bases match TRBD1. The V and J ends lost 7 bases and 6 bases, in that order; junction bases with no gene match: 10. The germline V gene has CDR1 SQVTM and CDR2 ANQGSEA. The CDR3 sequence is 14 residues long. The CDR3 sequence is CSARRTGKDEKLFF. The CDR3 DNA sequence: TGCAGCGCTCGCCGGACAGGGAAGGATGAAAAACTGTTTTTT.

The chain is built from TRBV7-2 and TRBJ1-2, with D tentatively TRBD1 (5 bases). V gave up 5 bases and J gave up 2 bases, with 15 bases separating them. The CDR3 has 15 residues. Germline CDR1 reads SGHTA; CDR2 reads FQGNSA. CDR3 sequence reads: CASSQQDRMNYGYTF. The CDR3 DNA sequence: TGTGCCAGCAGCCAACAGGACCGAATGAACTATGGCTACACCTTC.